The 28 T cell receptor beta chains listed next were all sequenced from one sample in a study of blood T cell repertoires in COVID-19. Only in-frame clones appear in the TCRdb table, and some are missing; sequencing was by immunoSEQ multiplex PCR. The sample contains a few hundred thousand clones, 88% of which appear only once. Sequencing was performed on PBMCs or T cells enriched from blood (not recorded which). These TCRs come from a woman in her late teens or twenties who had recovered from COVID-19.

The CDR3 spells CASSYMDRNTEAFF. The CDR3 DNA follows: TGTGCCAGCAGTTACATGGACAGGAACACTGAAGCTTTCTTT. V usage is TRBV6-2 or TRBV6-3 and J usage is TRBJ1-1, with a possible D match to TRBD1 (6 bases). Germline V CDR1 and CDR2: MNHEY, SVGEGT. V dropped 2 bases and J dropped 1 base, with 8 bases sitting between them. This CDR3 is built from 14 residues.

V and J are TRBV11-2 and TRBJ2-7, with TRBD2 as a possible D gene (7 bases). CDR1 is SGHAT, CDR2 FQNNGV, per germline. There are 13 residues in the CDR3. Trimming stripped 7 bases from V and 2 bases from J, with 12 bases between. The CDR3 spells CASTRRGPYEQYF. DNA for the CDR3: TGTGCCAGCACCCGGCGGGGGCCCTACGAGCAGTACTTC.

This chain uses TRBV19 with TRBJ2-2; D is ambiguous. Trimming pared 7 bases from V and 0 bases from J, leaving 6 bases between. CDR3 size: 13 residues. Germline lookup yields CDR1 LNHDA and CDR2 SQIVND (reference sequence). CDR3 amino acids: CASTRTNTGELFF. The CDR3 bases are TGTGCCAGTACCAGAACGAACACCGGGGAGCTGTTTTTT.

The rearrangement joins TRBV7-2 to TRBJ1-6; TRBD1 aligns across 7 bases. Trimming took 5 bases from V and 5 from J; bases not matched to a gene: 12. In germline, CDR1 is SGHTA, CDR2 FQGNSA. There are 17 residues in the CDR3. CDR3: CASSKNTGQVNNSPLHF. The CDR3 nucleotides read TGTGCCAGCAGCAAGAATACCGGACAGGTGAATAATTCACCCCTCCACTTT.

V usage is TRBV6-1 and J usage is TRBJ1-6; no definite D call. Trimming left V 2 bases short and J 6 bases short, with 11 bases between. The CDR3 contains 15 residues. Germline V lookup: CDR1 MNHNS, CDR2 SASEGT. The CDR3 nucleotides are TGTGCCAGCAGTGAATCCTGGGCTGCTAATTCACCCCTCCACTTT. It translates to CASSESWAANSPLHF.

This clone appeared a single time. The rearrangement links TRBV24-1 to TRBJ2-3; 7 bases line up with TRBD2. CDR1 and CDR2 (germline): KGHDR, SFDVKD. This CDR3 contains 15 residues. J was trimmed by 4 bases and V by 1 base; bases with no gene match: 4. CDR3 nucleotides: TGTGCCACCAGTGATTTCGGACTAGGTTCAGATACGCAGTATTTT. This gives the protein CATSDFGLGSDTQYF.

The chain uses TRBV19 and TRBJ1-5, with D maybe TRBD1 (6 bases). Between the trimmed V and J ends, which lost 3 bases and 0 bases, there was a span of 9 bases. The CDR3 totals 15 residues. Germline CDR1 LNHDA, CDR2 SQIVND (reference sequence). This chain's CDR3 is CASSMTGDSNQPQHF. DNA of the CDR3: TGTGCCAGTAGTATGACAGGTGATAGCAATCAGCCCCAGCATTTT.

The chain links TRBV5-1 to TRBJ1-6; D gene unclear. Trimming took off 0 bases at V and 9 bases at J, with 16 bases between the two ends. The CDR3 has 16 residues. Per the germline V gene, CDR1 is SGHRS and CDR2 is YFSETQ. This chain's CDR3 is CASSLEGAGFGSPLHF. In DNA form, the CDR3 reads TGCGCCAGCAGCTTGGAAGGAGCGGGATTCGGTTCACCCCTCCACTTT.

This clone occurred once. The chain links TRBV28 to TRBJ1-5; TRBD1 matches 7 bases. Looked up from germline, CDR1 is MDHEN and CDR2 is SYDVKM. The CDR3 consists of 12 residues. The J segment lost 4 bases and the V segment lost 11 bases, leaving 5 bases of the junction unmatched. This chain's CDR3 is CAGTGQNQPQHF. The DNA of the CDR3 is TGTGCCGGAACGGGACAGAATCAGCCCCAGCATTTT. Looking up the rest from reference TRBV28 and TRBJ1-5 gives the full variable domain: DVKVTQSSRYLVKRTGEKVFLECVQDMDHENMFWYRQDPGLGLRLIYFSYDVKMKEKGDIPEGYSVSREKKERFSLILESASTNQTSMYLCAGTGQNQPQHFGDGTRLSIL.

The V gene is TRBV19, the J gene TRBJ1-2; D gene uncertain. The germline V and J ends were trimmed by 3 bases and 3 bases, with 11 bases remaining between them. This CDR3 comprises 14 residues. Germline assignment: CDR1 LNHDA and CDR2 SQIVND (reference sequence). The CDR3 protein is CASSITDLYYGYTF. CDR3 nucleotide sequence: TGTGCCAGTAGTATCACAGATCTCTACTATGGCTACACCTTC.

This clone came up once. The chain recombines TRBV7-9 with TRBJ1-1; D might be TRBD1 (5 bases). Germline V lookup: CDR1 SEHNR, CDR2 FQNEAQ (reference sequence). V was clipped by 2 bases and J by 10 bases, with 20 bases between them. The CDR3 loop spans 15 amino acids. The CDR3 coding sequence is TGTGCCAGCAGCTTATCAACCCTTTCGGGGGGATTAGCTTTCTTT. Its protein product is CASSLSTLSGGLAFF.

The genes are TRBV11-2 and TRBJ1-2; possible D gene TRBD1, 5 bases. CDR3 length equals 13 residues. Germline CDR1 SGHAT, CDR2 FQNNGV. Trimming left V 1 base short and J 9 bases short, with 12 bases between. CDR3: CASSLGGGYSYTF. The CDR3 DNA follows: TGTGCCAGCAGCTTAGGGGGGGGTTATAGCTACACCTTC.

The chain uses TRBV2 and TRBJ1-5; D not certain. V lost 3 bases and J lost 11, with 23 bases in between. The CDR3 covers 16 residues. In germline, CDR1 is SNHLY, CDR2 FYNNEI. Here the CDR3 DNA reads TGTGCCAGCAGTGACGCTAGTAGGCAGCGTTTTACTTCCCAGCATTTT. Protein: CASSDASRQRFTSQHF. Full variable domain (missing parts from reference TRBV2 and TRBJ1-5): EPEVTQTPSHQVTQMGQEVILRCVPISNHLYFYWYRQILGQKVEFLVSFYNNEISEKSEIFDDQFSVERPDGSNFTLKIRSTKLEDSAMYFCASSDASRQRFTSQHFGDGTRLSIL.

The rearrangement links TRBV6-2 or TRBV6-3 to TRBJ1-1; tentatively, D is TRBD1 (5 bases). The CDR3 is 16 amino acids. V lost 1 base to trimming and J lost 5 bases, with 17 bases between them. Germline values: CDR1 MNHEY, CDR2 SVGEGT. The CDR3 loop reads CASSYFGSGPLTEAFF. As DNA, the CDR3 is TGTGCCAGCAGTTACTTCGGTTCAGGGCCTCTAACTGAAGCTTTCTTT.

This sequence joins TRBV21-1 and TRBJ2-7; the listed D gene, TRBD2, was not tested against the DNA. TRBV21-1 is designated a pseudogene. The CDR3 runs 15 residues. The chain's CDR3 is CASSKRMILHYEQYF. CDR3 nucleotide sequence: TGTGCCAGCAGCAAACGCATGATACTCCACTACGAGCAGTACTTC.

This sequence joins TRBV6-1 and TRBJ1-1; D gene unclear. The ends were cut back, 2 bases at V and 7 bases at J, with 14 bases in the middle. This CDR3 spans 14 amino acids. Per germline, CDR1 MNHNS and CDR2 SASEGT. The CDR3 DNA sequence: TGTGCCAGCAGTGAAAACTTTCTGATACGTGAAGCTTTCTTT. Translation: CASSENFLIREAFF.

This chain connects TRBV12-2 to TRBJ1-4; no check of the table's D call, TRBD1, against the DNA was made. TRBV12-2 is tagged as a pseudogene. The CDR3 covers 15 residues. The CDR3 region has the DNA TGTGCAAGTCGCCCCGGGACAGGGCTTAATGAAAAACTGTTTTTT. Translating it yields CASRPGTGLNEKLFF.

CDR3 DNA sequence: TGCGCCAGCAGTCAGGGGTTCGGCGAGCAGTACTTC. The encoded protein is CASSQGFGEQYF. The chain has TRBV5-1 and TRBJ2-7, with D possibly being TRBD1 (6 bases). This CDR3 is 12 amino acids long. V was clipped by 5 bases and J by 6 bases, with 12 bases between them. Germline CDR1 reads SGHRS; CDR2 reads YFSETQ.

The rearrangement uses TRBV7-2 and TRBJ2-7; D is perhaps TRBD1 (5 bases). Germline lookup yields CDR1 SGHTA and CDR2 FQGNSA. Trimming stripped 1 base from V and 6 bases from J, with 16 bases between. This CDR3 region has 15 residues. CDR3 sequence reads: CASSLDTGRQGEQYF. Written as DNA, the CDR3 is TGTGCCAGCAGCTTAGATACAGGCCGTCAAGGCGAGCAGTACTTC.

V is TRBV5-6 and J is TRBJ2-7; maybe TRBD1 (5 bases). The CDR3 totals 12 residues. CDR1 is SGHDT and CDR2 is YYEEEE in the germline V gene. Trimming pared 4 bases from V and 3 bases from J, leaving 8 bases between. In DNA, the CDR3 is TGTGCCAGCAGCCACAGGTTCTACGAGCAGTACTTC. Protein: CASSHRFYEQYF. Full variable domain (outside the CDR3, taken from reference TRBV5-6 and TRBJ2-7): DAGVTQSPTHLIKTRGQQVTLRCSPKSGHDTVSWYQQALGQGPQFIFQYYEEEERQRGNFPDRFSGHQFPNYSSELNVNALLLGDSALYLCASSHRFYEQYFGPGTRLTVT.

A single count supports this clone. V and J are TRBV6-5 and TRBJ1-2; D is perhaps TRBD1 (5 bases). V was pared by 4 bases and J by 3 bases, with 15 bases between. CDR1 and CDR2 (germline): MNHEY, SVGAGI. The CDR3 covers 15 residues. For the CDR3, the DNA is TGTGCCAGCAGTTCCGGCCTCCAGGGTGACTATGGCTACACCTTC. Encoded protein: CASSSGLQGDYGYTF.

This chain links TRBV6-6 with TRBJ2-1; the match to TRBD2 covers 13 bases. Per the germline V gene, CDR1 is MNHNY and CDR2 is SVGAGI (reference sequence). J was trimmed by 0 bases and V by 5 bases; bases with no gene match: 10. The CDR3 totals 19 residues. CDR3 sequence: CASSPLRTSGGSSYNEQFF. The CDR3 nucleotides read TGTGCCAGCAGTCCACTACGGACTAGCGGGGGCAGCTCCTACAATGAGCAGTTCTTC.

The chain couples TRBV5-1 to TRBJ2-3; D call uncertain. The CDR3 spans 16 residues. CDR1 and CDR2 (germline): SGHRS, YFSETQ. V was pared by 0 bases and J by 0 bases, with 11 bases between. CDR3: CASSLGAKSSTDTQYF. The CDR3 DNA sequence: TGCGCCAGCAGCTTGGGGGCCAAGTCTAGCACAGATACGCAGTATTTT.

This chain joins TRBV11-2 and TRBJ2-2; 11 nucleotides line up with TRBD2. J lost 7 bases, V lost 4 bases, and 11 bases had no gene match. The length of the CDR3 is 17 residues. The germline V gene has CDR1 SGHAT and CDR2 FQNNGV. Here the CDR3 DNA reads TGTGCCAGCAGCTATTTACATAGCGGGGGGGCTATCGGGGAGCTGTTTTTT. This gives the protein CASSYLHSGGAIGELFF.

V is TRBV19 and J is TRBJ1-2; D may be TRBD1 (6 bases). Trimming removed 1 base from V and 2 bases from J, with 11 bases in between. Germline CDR1 and CDR2: LNHDA and SQIVND (reference sequence). CDR3 length equals 15 residues. The chain's CDR3 is CASSIGQGKNYGYTF. The CDR3 DNA sequence: TGTGCCAGTAGTATAGGTCAGGGGAAGAACTATGGCTACACCTTC.

The chain carries TRBV2 and TRBJ1-1; 8 bases fit TRBD1. Germline V gene sequence: CDR1 SNHLY, CDR2 FYNNEI. This CDR3 comprises 14 residues. Trimming at V came to 11 bases and at J to 0 bases, leaving 8 bases not matched to a gene. The CDR3 DNA reads TGTGCCGCTCGACAGGGGCCCCTGAACACTGAAGCTTTCTTT. Residues: CAARQGPLNTEAFF. The full variable domain, with the rest looked up from reference TRBV2 and TRBJ1-1, is EPEVTQTPSHQVTQMGQEVILRCVPISNHLYFYWYRQILGQKVEFLVSFYNNEISEKSEIFDDQFSVERPDGSNFTLKIRSTKLEDSAMYFCAARQGPLNTEAFFGQGTRLTVV.

The CDR3, as DNA: TGTGCCACCAGCACGGACGGAGGAGGTCACAATGAGCAGTTCTTC. It codes for CATSTDGGGHNEQFF. This sequence joins TRBV15 and TRBJ2-1; TRBD2 might be the D (5 bases). The germline V gene has CDR1 LNHNV and CDR2 YYDKDF (reference sequence). The CDR3 length is 15 residues. Trimming removed 4 bases at V and 5 bases at J, with 15 bases between. The variable domain in full, with the rest retrieved from reference TRBV15 and TRBJ2-1, is DAMVIQNPRYQVTQFGKPVTLSCSQTLNHNVMYWYQQKSSQAPKLLFHYYDKDFNNEADTPDNFQSRRPNTSFCFLDIRSPGLGDTAMYLCATSTDGGGHNEQFFGPGTRLTVL.

The chain employs TRBV30 and TRBJ1-1, with D possibly TRBD1 on 6 matching bases. CDR1 and CDR2 from the germline V gene are GTSNPN and SVGIG (reference sequence). Deletions cut 0 bases from V and 3 bases from J, with 8 bases between. This CDR3 region has 13 residues. CDR3 residues: CAWSVSGDTEAFF. The CDR3 bases are TGTGCCTGGAGTGTCTCAGGGGACACTGAAGCTTTCTTT.